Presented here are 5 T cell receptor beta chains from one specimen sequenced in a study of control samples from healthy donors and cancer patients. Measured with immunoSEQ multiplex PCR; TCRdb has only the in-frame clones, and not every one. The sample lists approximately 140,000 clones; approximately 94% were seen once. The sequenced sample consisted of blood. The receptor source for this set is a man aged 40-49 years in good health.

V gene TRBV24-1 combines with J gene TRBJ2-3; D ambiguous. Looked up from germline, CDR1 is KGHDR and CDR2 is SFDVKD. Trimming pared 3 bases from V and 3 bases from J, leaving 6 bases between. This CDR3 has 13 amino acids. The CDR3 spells CATSDPLTDTQYF. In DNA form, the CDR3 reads TGTGCCACCAGTGATCCCTTAACAGATACGCAGTATTTT.

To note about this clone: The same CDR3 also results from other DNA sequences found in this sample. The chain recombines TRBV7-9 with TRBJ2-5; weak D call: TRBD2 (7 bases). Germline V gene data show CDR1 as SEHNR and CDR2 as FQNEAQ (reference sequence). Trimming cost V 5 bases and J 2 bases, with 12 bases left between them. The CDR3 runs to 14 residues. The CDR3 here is CASSLGGLQETQYF. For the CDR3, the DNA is TGTGCCAGCAGCCTAGGGGGACTACAAGAGACCCAGTACTTC.

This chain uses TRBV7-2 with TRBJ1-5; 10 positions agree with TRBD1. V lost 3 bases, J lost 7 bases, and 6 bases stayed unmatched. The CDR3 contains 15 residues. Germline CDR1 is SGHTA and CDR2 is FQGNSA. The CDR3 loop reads CASSFRGTGDQPQHF. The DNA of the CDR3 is TGTGCCAGCAGCTTTCGAGGGACAGGGGACCAGCCCCAGCATTTT.

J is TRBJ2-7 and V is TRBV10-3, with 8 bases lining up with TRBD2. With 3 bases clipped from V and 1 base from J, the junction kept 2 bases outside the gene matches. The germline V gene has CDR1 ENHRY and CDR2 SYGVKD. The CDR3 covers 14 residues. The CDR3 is CAISDPGGSYEQYF. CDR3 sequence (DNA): TGTGCCATCAGTGATCCGGGAGGGTCCTACGAGCAGTACTTC.

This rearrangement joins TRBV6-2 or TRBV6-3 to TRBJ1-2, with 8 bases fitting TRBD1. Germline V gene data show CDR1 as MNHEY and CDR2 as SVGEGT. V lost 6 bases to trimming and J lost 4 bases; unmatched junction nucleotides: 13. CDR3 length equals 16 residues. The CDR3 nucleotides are TGTGCCAGCAGCCAAGACGGGGACAGGAACCTCTATGGCTACACCTTC. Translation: CASSQDGDRNLYGYTF.